This T cell receptor beta chain was recorded in a study of T cell responses to AZD1222 COVID-19 vaccine. General study results and limits: Among vaccine-associated CD4 TCRs, coverage spanned spike, with dominance at 160-218 and 743-854. Spike-specific TCR breadth and depth grew following two AZD1222 doses. Baseline seropositives among AZD1222 recipients totaled only 6 or 7.

Repertoires were generated with immunoSEQ multiplex PCR, while TCRdb's copy carries only in-frame clones and drops some. Here the sample spans some 100,000 clones, 70% to 90% being singletons. The CDR3 is 14 amino acids. The V end lost 0 bases, the J end lost 0 bases, and 6 bases lay between the germline ends. Germline V lookup: CDR1 MNHEY, CDR2 SVGEGT. Comments on this clone: The antigen is not known.

The TCR comes from an adult who received the AZD1222 COVID-19 vaccine. The chain is built from TRBV6-2 or TRBV6-3 and TRBJ2-7; D unclear. The sample in question was peripheral blood, obtained 28 days after the second AZD1222 dose. The CDR3 DNA sequence: TGTGCCAGCAGTTACTCGCGTGACTCCTACGAGCAGTACTTC. It specifies CASSYSRDSYEQYF.